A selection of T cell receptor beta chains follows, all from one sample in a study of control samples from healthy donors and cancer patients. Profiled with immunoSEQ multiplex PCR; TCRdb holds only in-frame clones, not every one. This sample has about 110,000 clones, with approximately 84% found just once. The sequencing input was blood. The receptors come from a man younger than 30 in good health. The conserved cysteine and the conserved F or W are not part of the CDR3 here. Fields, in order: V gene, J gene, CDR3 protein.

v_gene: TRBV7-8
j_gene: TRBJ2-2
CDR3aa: ASSKRAGELF

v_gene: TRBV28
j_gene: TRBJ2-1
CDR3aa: ASIWTGSYNEQF

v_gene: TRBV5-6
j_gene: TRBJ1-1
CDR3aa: ASSLGRATTEAF

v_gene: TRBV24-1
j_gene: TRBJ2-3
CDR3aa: ATSGAGEVTDTQY

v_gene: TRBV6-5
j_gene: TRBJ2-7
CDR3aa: ASKTGTYEQY

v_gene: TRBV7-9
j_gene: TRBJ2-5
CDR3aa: ASRQGGRETQY

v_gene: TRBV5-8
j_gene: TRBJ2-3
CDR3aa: ASSVSGGGSTDTQY

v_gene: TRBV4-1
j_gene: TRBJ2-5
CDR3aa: ASSQTPAGAPQETQY

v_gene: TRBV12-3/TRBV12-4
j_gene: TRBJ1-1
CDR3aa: ASSLLRSEAF

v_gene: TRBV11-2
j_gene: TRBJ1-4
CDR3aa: ASSSVQVATNEKLF

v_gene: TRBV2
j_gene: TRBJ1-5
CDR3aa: ASSVGDYSNQPQH